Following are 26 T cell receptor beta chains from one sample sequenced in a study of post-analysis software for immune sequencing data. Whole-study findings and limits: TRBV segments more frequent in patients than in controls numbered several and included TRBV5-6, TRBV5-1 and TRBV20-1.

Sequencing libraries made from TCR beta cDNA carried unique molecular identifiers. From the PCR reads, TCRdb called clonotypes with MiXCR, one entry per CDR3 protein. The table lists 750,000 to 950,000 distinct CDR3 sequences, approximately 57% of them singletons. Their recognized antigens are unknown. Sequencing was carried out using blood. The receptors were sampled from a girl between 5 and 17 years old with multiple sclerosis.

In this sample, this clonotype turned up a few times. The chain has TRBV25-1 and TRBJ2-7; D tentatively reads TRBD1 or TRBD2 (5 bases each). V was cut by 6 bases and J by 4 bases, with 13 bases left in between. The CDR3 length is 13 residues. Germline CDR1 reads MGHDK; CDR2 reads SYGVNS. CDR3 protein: CASRGTVDYEQYF. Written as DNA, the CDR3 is TGTGCCAGCAGAGGGACGGTTGATTACGAGCAGTACTTC.

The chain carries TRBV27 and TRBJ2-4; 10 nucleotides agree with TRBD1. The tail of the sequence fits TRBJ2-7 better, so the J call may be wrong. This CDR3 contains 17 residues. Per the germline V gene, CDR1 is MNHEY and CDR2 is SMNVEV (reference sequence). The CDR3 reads CASSPRTGGPFSYEQYF. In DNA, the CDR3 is TGTGCCAGCAGTCCGCGGACAGGGGGTCCTTTTTCCTACGAGCAGTACTTC.

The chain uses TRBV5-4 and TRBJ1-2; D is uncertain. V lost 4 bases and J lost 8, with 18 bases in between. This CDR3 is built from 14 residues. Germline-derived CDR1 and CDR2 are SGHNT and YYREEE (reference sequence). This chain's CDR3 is CASSDRLDVGGYTF. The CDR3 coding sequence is TGTGCCAGCAGCGATCGTTTAGACGTGGGGGGCTACACCTTC.

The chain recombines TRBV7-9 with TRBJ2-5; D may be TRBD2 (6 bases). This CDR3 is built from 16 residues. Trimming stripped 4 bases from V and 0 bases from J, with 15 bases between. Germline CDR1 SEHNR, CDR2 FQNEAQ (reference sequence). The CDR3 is CASSSWGGTYQETQYF. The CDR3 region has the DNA TGTGCCAGCAGCTCCTGGGGCGGGACGTACCAAGAGACCCAGTACTTC.

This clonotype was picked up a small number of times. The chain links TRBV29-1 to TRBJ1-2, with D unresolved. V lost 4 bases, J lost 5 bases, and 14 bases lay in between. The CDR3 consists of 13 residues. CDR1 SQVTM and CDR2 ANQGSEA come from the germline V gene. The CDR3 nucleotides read TGCAGCGTTGCCAGTCCTCCGGCTTATGGCTACACCTTC. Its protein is CSVASPPAYGYTF.

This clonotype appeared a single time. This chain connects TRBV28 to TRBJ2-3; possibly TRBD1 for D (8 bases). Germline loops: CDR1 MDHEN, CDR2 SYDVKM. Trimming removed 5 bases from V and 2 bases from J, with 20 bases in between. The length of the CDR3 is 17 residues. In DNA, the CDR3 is TGTGCCAGCAGTATCCCTTGGGGGGGACAGGACACAGATACGCAGTATTTT. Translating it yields CASSIPWGGQDTDTQYF.

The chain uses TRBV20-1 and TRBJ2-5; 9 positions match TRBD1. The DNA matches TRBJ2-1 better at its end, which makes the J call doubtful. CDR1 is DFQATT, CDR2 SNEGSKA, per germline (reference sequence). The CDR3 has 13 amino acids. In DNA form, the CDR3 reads TGCAGTGCTAGAACAGGGGGCCAAGAGACCCAGTTCTTC. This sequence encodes CSARTGGQETQFF.

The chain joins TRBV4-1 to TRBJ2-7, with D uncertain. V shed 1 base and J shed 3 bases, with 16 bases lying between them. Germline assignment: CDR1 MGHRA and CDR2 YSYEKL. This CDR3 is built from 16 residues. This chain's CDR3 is CASSQGFDMSVYEQYF. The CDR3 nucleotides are TGCGCCAGCAGCCAAGGCTTCGACATGTCGGTCTACGAGCAGTACTTC.

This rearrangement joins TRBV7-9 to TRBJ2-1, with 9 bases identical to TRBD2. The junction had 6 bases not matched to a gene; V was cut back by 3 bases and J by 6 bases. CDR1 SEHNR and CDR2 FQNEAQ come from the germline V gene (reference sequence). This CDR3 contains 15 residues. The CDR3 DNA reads TGTGCCAGCAGCTTGCTAGCGGGGCCTGTCAATGAGCAGTTCTTC. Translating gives CASSLLAGPVNEQFF.

The CDR3 here is CASSLTGTWEEKLFF. CDR3 bases: TGTGCCAGCAGTCTGACCGGGACTTGGGAGGAAAAACTGTTTTTT. The chain carries TRBV6-6 and TRBJ1-4, with a weak D call TRBD1 (5 bases). V lost 5 bases and J lost 8, with 18 bases in between. CDR3 length: 15 amino acids. Germline CDR1 is MNHNY and CDR2 is SVGAGI (reference sequence).

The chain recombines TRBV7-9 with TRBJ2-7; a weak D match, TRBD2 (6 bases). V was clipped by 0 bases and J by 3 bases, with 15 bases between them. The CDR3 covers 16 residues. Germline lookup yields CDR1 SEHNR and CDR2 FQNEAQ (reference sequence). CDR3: CASSLALGRTNYEQYF. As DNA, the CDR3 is TGTGCCAGCAGCTTAGCGCTGGGTAGGACTAACTACGAGCAGTACTTC.

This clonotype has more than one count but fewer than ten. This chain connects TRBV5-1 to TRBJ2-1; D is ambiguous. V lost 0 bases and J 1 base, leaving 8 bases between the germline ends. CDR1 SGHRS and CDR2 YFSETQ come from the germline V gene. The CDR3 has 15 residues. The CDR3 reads CASSLGWSSYNEQFF. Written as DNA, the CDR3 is TGCGCCAGCAGCTTGGGCTGGAGTTCCTACAATGAGCAGTTCTTC.

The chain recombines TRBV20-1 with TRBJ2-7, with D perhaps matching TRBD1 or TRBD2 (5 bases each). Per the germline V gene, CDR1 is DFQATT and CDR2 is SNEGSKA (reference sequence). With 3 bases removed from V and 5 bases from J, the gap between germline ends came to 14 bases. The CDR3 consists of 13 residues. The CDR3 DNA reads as TGCAGTGCTAGTCCCCTGGGGGATCACGAGCAGTACTTC. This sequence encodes CSASPLGDHEQYF.

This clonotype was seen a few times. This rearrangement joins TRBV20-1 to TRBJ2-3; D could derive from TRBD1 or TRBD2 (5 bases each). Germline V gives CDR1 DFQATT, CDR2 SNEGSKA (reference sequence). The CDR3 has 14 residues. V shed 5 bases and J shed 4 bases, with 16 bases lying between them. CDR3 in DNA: TGCAGTGCTTCTCGTGGGACGGGTGCAGATACGCAGTATTTT. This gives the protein CSASRGTGADTQYF.

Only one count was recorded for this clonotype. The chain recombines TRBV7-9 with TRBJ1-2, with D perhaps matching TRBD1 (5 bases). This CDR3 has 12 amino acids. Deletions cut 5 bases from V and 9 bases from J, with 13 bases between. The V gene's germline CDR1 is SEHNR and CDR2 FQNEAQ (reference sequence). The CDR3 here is CASSTSGGSYTF. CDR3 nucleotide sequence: TGTGCCAGCAGCACCTCGGGGGGGAGCTACACCTTC. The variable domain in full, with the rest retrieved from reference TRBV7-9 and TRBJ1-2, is DTGVSQNPRHKITKRGQNVTFRCDPISEHNRLYWYRQTLGQGPEFLTYFQNEAQLEKSRLLSDRFSAERPKGSFSTLEIQRTEQGDSAMYLCASSTSGGSYTFGSGTRLTVV.

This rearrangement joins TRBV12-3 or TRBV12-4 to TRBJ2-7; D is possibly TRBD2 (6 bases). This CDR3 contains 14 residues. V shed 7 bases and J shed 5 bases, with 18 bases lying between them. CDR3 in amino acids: CASTPGLQPHEQYF. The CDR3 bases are TGTGCCAGCACACCGGGACTCCAACCCCACGAGCAGTACTTC.

Written as DNA, the CDR3 is TGTGCCAGCAGCCAAGAAACCCTTGGCAATCAGCTGTTTTTT. Translated, it gives CASSQETLGNQLFF. This chain connects TRBV4-2 to TRBJ2-2; the D is unclear. Trimming removed 0 bases at V and 12 bases at J, with 14 bases between. CDR3 size: 14 residues. CDR1 is LGHNA and CDR2 is YNFKEQ in the germline V gene.

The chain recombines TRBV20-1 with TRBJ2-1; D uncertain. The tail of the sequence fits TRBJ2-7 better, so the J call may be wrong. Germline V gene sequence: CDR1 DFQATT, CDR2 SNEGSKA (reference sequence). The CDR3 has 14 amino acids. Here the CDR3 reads CSALFLGSYNEQYF. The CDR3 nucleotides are TGCAGTGCCCTCTTCCTGGGTTCCTACAATGAGCAGTACTTC.

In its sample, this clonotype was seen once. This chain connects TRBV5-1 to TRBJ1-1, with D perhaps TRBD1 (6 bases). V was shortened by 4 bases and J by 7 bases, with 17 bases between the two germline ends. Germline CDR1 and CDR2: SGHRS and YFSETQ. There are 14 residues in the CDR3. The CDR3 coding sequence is TGCGCCAGCAGCACCAAAAACAGGGAAGGTGAAGCTTTCTTT. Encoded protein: CASSTKNREGEAFF.

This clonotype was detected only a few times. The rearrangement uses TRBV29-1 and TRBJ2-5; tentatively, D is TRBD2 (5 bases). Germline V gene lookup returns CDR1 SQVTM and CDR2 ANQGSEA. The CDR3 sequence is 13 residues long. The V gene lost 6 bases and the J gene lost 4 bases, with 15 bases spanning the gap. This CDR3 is CSVSPGSVETQYF. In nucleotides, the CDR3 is TGCAGCGTGAGCCCGGGGTCGGTAGAGACCCAGTACTTC.

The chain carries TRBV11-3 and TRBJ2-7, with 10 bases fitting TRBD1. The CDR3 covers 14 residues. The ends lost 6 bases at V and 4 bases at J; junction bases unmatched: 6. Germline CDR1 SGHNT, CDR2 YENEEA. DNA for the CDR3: TGTGCCAGCAGTGACCGGGACAGGGGATACGAGCAGTACTTC. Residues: CASSDRDRGYEQYF.

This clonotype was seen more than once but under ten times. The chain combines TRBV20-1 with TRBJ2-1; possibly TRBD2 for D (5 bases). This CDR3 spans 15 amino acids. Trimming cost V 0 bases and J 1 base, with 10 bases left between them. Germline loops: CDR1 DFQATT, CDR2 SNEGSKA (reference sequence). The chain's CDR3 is CSARDPLASYNEQFF. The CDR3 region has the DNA TGCAGTGCTAGAGATCCCCTAGCATCCTACAATGAGCAGTTCTTC.

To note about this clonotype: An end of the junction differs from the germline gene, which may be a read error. The CDR3: CASSLTAGRETQYF. The CDR3 nucleotides are TGTGCTAGCAGCTTAACGGCGGGAAGAGAGACCCAGTACTTC. The chain links TRBV7-7 to TRBJ2-5; tentatively, D is TRBD2 (6 bases). From germline, CDR1 is SSHAT and CDR2 FNYEAQ (reference sequence). The CDR3 consists of 14 residues.

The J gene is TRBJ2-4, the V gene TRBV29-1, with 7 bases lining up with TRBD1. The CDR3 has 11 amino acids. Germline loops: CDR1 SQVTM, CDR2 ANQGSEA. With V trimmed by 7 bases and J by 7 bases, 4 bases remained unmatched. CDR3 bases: TGCAGCGCACAGGACAGGAACATTCAGTACTTC. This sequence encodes CSAQDRNIQYF.

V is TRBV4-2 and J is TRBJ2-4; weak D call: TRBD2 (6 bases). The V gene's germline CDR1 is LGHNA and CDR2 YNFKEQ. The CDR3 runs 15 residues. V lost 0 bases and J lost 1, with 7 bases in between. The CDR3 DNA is TGTGCCAGCAGCCAAGAGCTAGCGGCCAAAAACATTCAGTACTTC. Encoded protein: CASSQELAAKNIQYF.

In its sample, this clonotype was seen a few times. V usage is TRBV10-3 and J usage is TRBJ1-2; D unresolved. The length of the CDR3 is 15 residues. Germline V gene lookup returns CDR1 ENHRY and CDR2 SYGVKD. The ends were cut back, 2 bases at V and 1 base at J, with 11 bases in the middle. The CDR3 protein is CAISETGLNNYGYTF. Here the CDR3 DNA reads TGTGCCATCAGTGAGACTGGACTGAATAACTATGGCTACACCTTC.